This T cell receptor beta chain was sequenced for a study of T cell changes during pregnancy in multiple sclerosis. CDR1 and CDR2 (germline): MNHEY, SMNVEV (reference sequence). V was clipped by 8 bases and J by 0 bases, with 16 bases between them. CDR3 length: 15 amino acids. Here immunoSEQ multiplex PCR was the method, and the copy in TCRdb shows in-frame clones only, minus some. The data contain 50,000 to 65,000 clones, about 85% of them singletons. The clonotype was recovered from a female donor with multiple sclerosis, enrolled in a pregnancy study. V gene TRBV27 combines with J gene TRBJ1-1, with TRBD1 as a possible D gene (6 bases). Sequencing used CD4+ T cells from peripheral blood mononuclear cells, obtained in the third trimester of pregnancy. CDR3 in DNA: TGTGCCAGCGCGGGGGACACAGCAGTGAACACTGAAGCTTTCTTT. Protein sequence: CASAGDTAVNTEAFF.